These 22 T cell receptor beta chains originate from one sample sequenced in a study of regulatory T cells in long-lasting Graves disease. iRepertoire HTBI primers and Arm-PCR of CDR3 regions built TCR beta libraries. MiXCR was run by TCRdb on the multiplex PCR reads, yielding one entry per CDR3 protein. The repertoire holds over 500,000 distinct CDR3 sequences, with 15% to 20% as singletons. Noted time point: newly diagnosed GD, antithyroid drugs for less than 3 months. RNA extracted from PBMCs served as the sequencing template. The sample was also linked to a second study, of T cells in Graves' hyperthyroidism and ophthalmopathy.

The specimen was peripheral blood mononuclear cells (PBMCs), collected at new diagnosis, from a patient treated with antithyroid drugs. These receptors originate from a woman in her 30s with Graves disease.

The chain links TRBV5-1 to TRBJ1-3; D is undetermined. Germline lookup yields CDR1 SGHRS and CDR2 YFSETQ. The CDR3 is 15 amino acids. Trimming took 4 bases from V and 0 from J, leaving 11 bases between them. The CDR3 here is CASSLEARSGNTIYF. The CDR3 nucleotides read TGCGCCAGCAGCCTTGAGGCACGCTCTGGAAACACCATATATTTT.

As concerns this clonotype: A much larger clonotype is one base distant, so this may be a read error. No conserved phenylalanine or tryptophan is present at the end of the CDR3, so a read error is the likely explanation. The rearrangement joins TRBV6-1 to TRBJ2-5, with TRBD1 matching 7 bases. CDR1 is MNHNS, CDR2 SASEGT, per germline. There are 15 residues in the CDR3. V lost 8 bases and J lost 3; bases outside the gene matches: 12. This CDR3 is CASSGTAQPKETQYC. The CDR3, as DNA: TGTGCCAGCTCAGGGACAGCCCAGCCCAAAGAGACCCAGTACTGC.

This clonotype was seen ten or more times. The rearrangement uses TRBV2 and TRBJ2-6; D gene uncertain. V lost 6 bases to trimming and J lost 4 bases, with 10 bases between them. This CDR3 contains 14 residues. Germline V gene sequence: CDR1 SNHLY, CDR2 FYNNEI. The CDR3 bases are TGTGCCAGCAGGTCAGAGACCGGGGCCAACGTCCTGACTTTC. Translation gives CASRSETGANVLTF.

This clonotype was observed many times. The chain couples TRBV30 to TRBJ2-2; D is possibly TRBD1 (6 bases). V lost 2 bases to trimming and J lost 5 bases, with 9 bases between them. This CDR3 comprises 13 residues. Germline values: CDR1 GTSNPN, CDR2 SVGIG (reference sequence). The CDR3 DNA reads TGTGCCTGGAGTCGGCAGGGGACCGGGGAGCTGTTTTTT. This encodes CAWSRQGTGELFF.

The rearrangement links TRBV19 to TRBJ2-1; D is ambiguous. V shed 5 bases and J shed 3 bases, with 11 bases lying between them. This CDR3 comprises 14 residues. Germline CDR1 LNHDA, CDR2 SQIVND (reference sequence). CDR3: CASSRQNLYNEQFF. CDR3 nucleotides: TGTGCCAGTAGTCGGCAGAACCTCTACAATGAGCAGTTCTTC.

This chain connects TRBV20-1 to TRBJ2-3; TRBD2 matches 8 bases. The CDR3 extends over 15 amino acids. The germline gives CDR1 DFQATT, CDR2 SNEGSKA (reference sequence). The V and J ends lost 4 bases and 2 bases, in that order; junction bases with no gene match: 8. The CDR3 loop reads CSANAPGGITDTQYF. The DNA for the CDR3 is TGCAGTGCTAATGCACCGGGAGGGATCACAGATACGCAGTATTTT.

This clonotype was counted ten times or more. The chain's CDR3 is CASSGASNTGELFF. Written as DNA, the CDR3 is TGTGCCAGCAGCGGGGCTTCGAACACCGGGGAGCTGTTTTTT. V usage is TRBV2 and J usage is TRBJ2-2; D tentatively fits TRBD1 or TRBD2 (5 bases each). The germline V gene has CDR1 SNHLY and CDR2 FYNNEI. Trimming left V 6 bases short and J 0 bases short, with 8 bases between. This CDR3 has 14 amino acids.

This clonotype was counted many times. Germline and junction disagree at one end, which may indicate a read error. The rearrangement joins TRBV5-1 to TRBJ1-5; weak D call: TRBD1 (5 bases). Germline assignment: CDR1 SGHRS and CDR2 YFSETQ. This CDR3 has 15 amino acids. The CDR3 sequence: CASSLRGDSNQPQHF. The CDR3 nucleotides read TGTGCCAGCAGTCTGAGGGGTGATAGCAATCAGCCCCAGCATTTT.

This clonotype appeared many times. The chain links TRBV28 to TRBJ2-7; D not resolved. There are 12 residues in the CDR3. V was pared by 6 bases and J by 4 bases, with 10 bases between. Germline CDR1 MDHEN, CDR2 SYDVKM. The CDR3 protein is CASRSRIYEQYF. The CDR3 DNA reads as TGTGCCAGCAGGAGTCGCATTTACGAGCAGTACTTC.

In this sample, this clonotype turned up a few times. V gene TRBV7-2 combines with J gene TRBJ2-5; D ambiguous. Per the germline V gene, CDR1 is SGHTA and CDR2 is FQGNSA. The CDR3 has 13 amino acids. V lost 6 bases and J 5 bases, leaving 13 bases between the germline ends. CDR3 in DNA: TGTGCCAGCAGGACACTCCCGGTTGAGACCCAGTACTTC. Translated, it gives CASRTLPVETQYF.

For this clonotype: One end of the junction does not line up with germline, which may come from a read error. The gene calls are TRBV10-3 and TRBJ2-1, with 7 bases lining up with TRBD2. The V gene's germline CDR1 is ENHRY and CDR2 SYGVKD. This CDR3 comprises 17 residues. The CDR3 here is CAFSEPPPGTNNNEQFF. CDR3 DNA: TGTGCCTTCAGTGAGCCCCCTCCCGGGACTAACAACAATGAGCAGTTCTTC.

This clonotype was seen ten or more times. This rearrangement joins TRBV12-3 or TRBV12-4 to TRBJ1-5; a possible D gene is TRBD1 (5 bases). Between the trimmed V and J ends, which lost 5 bases and 5 bases, there was a span of 10 bases. CDR3 length equals 13 residues. For the CDR3, the DNA is TGTGCCAGCAGTACGGGGGGACATCAGCCCCAGCATTTT. Amino acids: CASSTGGHQPQHF.

V usage is TRBV7-9 and J usage is TRBJ1-5, with D maybe TRBD1 (6 bases). Trimming pared 5 bases from V and 4 bases from J, leaving 15 bases between. The germline V gene encodes CDR1 SEHNR and CDR2 FQNEAQ (reference sequence). The CDR3 has 15 residues. CDR3 in DNA: TGTGCCAGCAGCGATAGAGGGGGATCGAATCAGCCCCAGCATTTT. As protein: CASSDRGGSNQPQHF.

About this clonotype itself: A much larger clonotype is one base distant, so this may be a read error. In DNA form, the CDR3 reads TGCGCCAGCAGCTTGGAGATCTCAGGGGGGGAGCAGCTCTTC. Its translation is CASSLEISGGEQLF. V usage is TRBV5-1 and J usage is TRBJ2-1; D is perhaps TRBD1 or TRBD2 (7 bases each). CDR3 length: 14 residues. Germline assignment: CDR1 SGHRS and CDR2 YFSETQ.

V gene TRBV7-2 combines with J gene TRBJ1-3; TRBD1 is a possible D gene (5 bases). The length of the CDR3 is 15 residues. V was shortened by 3 bases and J by 4 bases, with 13 bases between the two germline ends. The germline CDR1 and CDR2 sequences are SGHTA and FQGNSA. The CDR3 nucleotides read TGTGCCAGCAGCTTTACAGGAGAGGCGGGAAACACCATATATTTT. Translating it yields CASSFTGEAGNTIYF.

Ten or more counts support this clonotype. The chain carries TRBV7-8 and TRBJ1-1, with D unresolved. V was cut by 1 base and J by 0 bases, with 12 bases left in between. CDR1 is SGHVS, CDR2 FQNEAQ, per germline. The length of the CDR3 is 16 residues. This CDR3 reads CASSLGAVSMNTEAFF. CDR3 nucleotides: TGTGCCAGCAGCTTAGGGGCAGTATCGATGAACACTGAAGCTTTCTTT.

This clonotype came up a few times. The chain employs TRBV5-1 and TRBJ2-3, with 7 bases fitting TRBD1. The CDR3 spans 15 residues. Germline CDR1 SGHRS, CDR2 YFSETQ. V shed 4 bases, J shed 1 base, and the junction held 6 bases outside the gene matches. CDR3 DNA: TGCGCCAGCAGCGAAACCGGACAGGGCACAGATACGCAGTATTTT. Protein sequence: CASSETGQGTDTQYF.

The V call is TRBV3-1, the J call TRBJ2-3, with 9 bases lining up with TRBD1. The CDR3 loop spans 13 amino acids. Looked up from germline, CDR1 is LGHDT and CDR2 is YNNKEL (reference sequence). The V gene end was trimmed by 3 bases and the J gene end by 10 bases; junction bases not matched to a gene: 5. DNA for the CDR3: TGTGCCAGCAGCCAGAGGACAGGGGAAGCGCAGTATTTT. Protein: CASSQRTGEAQYF.

About this clonotype: A much larger clonotype is one base distant, so this may be a read error. The chain is built from TRBV6-1 and TRBJ2-5, with a tentative D call TRBD2 (5 bases). CDR1 is MNHNS and CDR2 is SASEGT in the germline V gene. The CDR3 has 14 amino acids. CDR3 loop: CASREGGLWGTQYF. The DNA for the CDR3 is TGTGCCAGCAGGGAAGGAGGCCTTTGGGGGACCCAGTACTTC.

This clonotype was found many times. This chain links TRBV12-5 with TRBJ2-1; weak D call: TRBD1 (6 bases). From germline, CDR1 is LGHNT and CDR2 FRNRAP. This CDR3 is 14 amino acids long. V was pared by 2 bases and J by 6 bases, with 11 bases between. The CDR3 DNA reads as TGTGCTAGTGGTTTGACAGGGAAGGGCAATGAGCAGTTCTTC. It translates to CASGLTGKGNEQFF.

This clonotype was picked up many times. This chain connects TRBV24-1 to TRBJ2-1; 7 bases map to TRBD2. The germline gives CDR1 KGHDR, CDR2 SFDVKD. The ends lost 5 bases at V and 2 bases at J; junction bases unmatched: 8. The CDR3 extends over 16 amino acids. The CDR3 DNA follows: TGTGCCACCAGTGCCGGACTAGTTAGCCCCTACAATGAGCAGTTCTTC. This encodes CATSAGLVSPYNEQFF.

This clonotype was found many times. The J gene is TRBJ1-2, the V gene TRBV28; 7 nucleotides line up with TRBD1. The CDR3 contains 12 residues. Per germline, CDR1 MDHEN and CDR2 SYDVKM. Trimming cost V 6 bases and J 8 bases; bases outside gene matches: 6. CDR3 residues: CASRPQGEGYTF. For the CDR3, the DNA is TGTGCCAGCAGGCCCCAGGGGGAAGGCTACACCTTC.